This TCR beta chain was captured by sequencing in a study of CD8 T cells in ankylosing spondylitis. This CDR3 comprises 14 residues. V was clipped by 7 bases and J by 4 bases; unmatched bases: 8. Germline values: CDR1 SNHLY, CDR2 FYNNEI. General study points: There was a TCR beta motif, made of several highly homologous variants, that appeared characteristic of ankylosing spondylitis blood. Matched synovial fluid from ankylosing spondylitis patients was reported to be enriched for disease-linked clones. Disease-linked clones had a CD8+ phenotype and relatively low frequency in peripheral blood.

Quantitative 5'-RACE was performed with molecular barcodes, and it yielded the TCR beta libraries. TCRdb used MiXCR to reprocess the 5' RACE reads, holding one entry per CDR3 protein. The sample consists of around 440,000 distinct CDR3 sequences, 17% of them appearing once. To note about this clonotype: Its target is unknown.

This receptor was obtained from a male donor with ankylosing spondylitis. The J gene is TRBJ2-3, the V gene TRBV2; the match to TRBD2 covers 7 bases. Material for sequencing was blood, either unsorted or a sorted T cell fraction (not recorded which). The CDR3 region is CASKGGRESDTQYF. The CDR3 DNA follows: TGTGCCAGCAAGGGCGGGAGAGAATCAGATACGCAGTATTTT.